The clone carrying this TCR beta chain was seen more than once but under ten times. Its cognate antigen is unknown. This sample is part of a study of CD4 T cells in relation to SARS-CoV-2 and coronaviruses. The overall study: The negative reference was HIV-1 Nef peptide pool or peptide-free culture.

The unexposed donors gave CD4+ T cells in about 2010-2019, prior to COVID-19. After ten to eleven days of culture, CD4+ T cells were isolated. As cell numbers allowed, unexposed-donor CD4+ T cells faced SARS-CoV-2 S/N and four cold-coronavirus spikes. Each well had 2 million to 2.5 million PBMCs in around 5% human AB serum with IL-2. V trimming: 1 base; J trimming: 3 bases; junction bases outside the gene matches: 8. The CDR3 consists of 17 residues. Germline V gives CDR1 MNHNS, CDR2 SASEGT. Only in-frame clones appear in the TCRdb table, and some are missing; sequencing was by immunoSEQ multiplex PCR. This sample has 24,000 or so clones, with about 81% found just once.

This chain links TRBV6-1 with TRBJ2-7; TRBD2 agrees at 11 bases. The sequence was collected from a human donor in good health. Sequenced sample: CD4+ T cells from PBMCs, cultured in vitro. Here the CDR3 DNA reads TGTGCCAGCAGTGAAGATTCTAGCGGGAGGTCCTTCTACGAGCAGTACTTC. It translates to CASSEDSSGRSFYEQYF.